This entry lists 5 T cell receptor beta chains sequenced from one sample in a study of T cell responses to AZD1222 COVID-19 vaccine. Sequencing was performed with immunoSEQ multiplex PCR; in TCRdb, only in-frame clones are kept and a portion is missing. This table holds 120,000 or so clones, about 88% found once. The source material was peripheral blood, sampled 28 days after the second AZD1222 dose. The origin of the receptors is an adult who received the AZD1222 COVID-19 vaccine.

The chain couples TRBV4-2 to TRBJ2-2; D is perhaps TRBD2 (5 bases). Germline CDR1 reads LGHNA; CDR2 reads YNFKEQ. Between the trimmed V and J ends, which lost 5 bases and 4 bases, there was a span of 11 bases. CDR3 length: 14 residues. The CDR3 DNA reads as TGTGCCAGCAGCAGCGGCGGCGGCACCGGGGAGCTGTTTTTT. The encoded protein is CASSSGGGTGELFF.

The V and J genes are TRBV7-2 and TRBJ2-7; possibly TRBD1 for D (6 bases). Germline assignment: CDR1 SGHTA and CDR2 FQGNSA. V dropped 2 bases and J dropped 5 bases, with 16 bases sitting between them. The CDR3 spans 15 residues. Written as DNA, the CDR3 is TGTGCCAGCAGCTTAATTGGGGGCAGGGAGCACGAGCAGTACTTC. Translating gives CASSLIGGREHEQYF.

This chain joins TRBV3-1 (or the pseudogene TRBV3-2) and TRBJ1-2, with TRBD1 as a possible D gene (5 bases). Germline V gene data show CDR1 as LGHDT and CDR2 as YNNKEL (reference sequence). Trimming stripped 0 bases from V and 4 bases from J, with 9 bases between. The CDR3 length is 14 residues. The CDR3 DNA reads as TGTGCCAGCAGCCAAGAGATTACAGGCTATGGCTACACCTTC. It translates to CASSQEITGYGYTF.

V gene TRBV4-3 combines with J gene TRBJ2-2, with 7 bases lining up with TRBD1. The DNA end favors TRBJ1-3, so the J call may be wrong. In germline, CDR1 is LGHNA, CDR2 YSLEER. The length of the CDR3 is 17 residues. CDR3 in DNA: TGCGCCAGCAGCCAAGAATCACCGGGACAGACTGGAAACACCATATATTTT. This gives the protein CASSQESPGQTGNTIYF.

This chain links TRBV20-1 with TRBJ1-1; tentative D call: TRBD1 (5 bases). The CDR3 sequence is 16 residues long. Germline loops: CDR1 DFQATT, CDR2 SNEGSKA (reference sequence). V lost 3 bases, J lost 0 bases, and 17 bases lay in between. The CDR3 sequence is CSASDGGRPLNTEAFF. CDR3 sequence (DNA): TGCAGTGCTAGTGATGGGGGACGGCCCCTGAACACTGAAGCTTTCTTT.